This T cell receptor beta chain was retrieved from a study of T cell changes during pregnancy in multiple sclerosis. Profiled with immunoSEQ multiplex PCR; TCRdb holds only in-frame clones, not every one. Of about 39,000 clones listed, roughly 80% are singletons. The CDR3 has 16 amino acids. Germline V gene sequence: CDR1 SGHTS, CDR2 YDEGEE. V was clipped by 4 bases and J by 1 base; unmatched bases: 9. The chain combines TRBV5-8 with TRBJ2-7; 9 bases map to TRBD1. This receptor was taken from a female donor with multiple sclerosis, enrolled in a pregnancy study. This material consisted of CD4+ T cells from peripheral blood mononuclear cells, taken before pregnancy. The CDR3: CASSAPGQGFSYEQYF. The CDR3 DNA is TGTGCCAGCAGCGCTCCGGGACAGGGCTTTTCCTACGAGCAGTACTTC.